These T cell receptor beta chains were read from a single sample in a study of identical twins. Each CDR3 protein gets one entry after TCRdb re-called the 5' RACE reads with MiXCR. Of 1.5 million to 2 million distinct CDR3 sequences listed, 32% were seen once; the top ten hold around 0.25%. Sequencing input: cord blood. The receptor source for this set is a newborn girl in good health. Each CDR3 is given with its conserved first and last residue. A D gene is named only where the DNA matches it firmly. A clone size is listed for some rows: how often the clone was seen (once, few, many), or a class if it is expanded.

j_call d_call v_call clone_size cdr3_aa cdr3_nt
TRBJ1-1 - TRBV9 few CASSGKGSMNTEAFF TGTGCCAGCAGCGGTAAGGGTAGCATGAACACTGAAGCTTTCTTT
TRBJ1-5 - TRBV12-3/TRBV12-4 few CASSPSHWGSNQPQHF TGTGCCAGCAGTCCATCCCACTGGGGGAGCAATCAGCCCCAGCATTTT
TRBJ1-4 - TRBV7-9 - CASNRGSSTNEKLFF TGTGCCAGCAATCGAGGGTCCTCAACTAATGAAAAACTGTTTTTT
TRBJ2-1 TRBD2 TRBV7-2 - CASSLGTGLAMNEQFF TGTGCCAGCAGCTTAGGAACGGGACTAGCGATGAATGAGCAGTTCTTC
TRBJ2-7 TRBD2 TRBV3-1 many CASTLSGSISEQYF TGTGCCAGCACCCTTAGCGGGAGTATCTCCGAGCAGTACTTC
TRBJ2-7 TRBD2 TRBV19 few CASSIDLSAGATYEQYF TGTGCCAGTAGTATAGATCTATCGGCGGGAGCGACCTACGAGCAGTACTTC
TRBJ2-3 - TRBV6-6 - CASRGGVRVLDTQYF TGTGCCAGCAGGGGCGGGGTCAGGGTTCTCGATACGCAGTATTTT
TRBJ2-3 - TRBV20-1 few CSAPLTGGGPDTQYF TGCAGTGCCCCCCTCACAGGGGGGGGGCCTGATACGCAGTATTTT
TRBJ1-5 TRBD1 TRBV6-6 few CASIGQGKGNQPQHF TGTGCCAGCATCGGACAGGGGAAGGGCAATCAGCCCCAGCATTTT
TRBJ2-3 - TRBV5-1 - CASSYEKLGKDTQYF TGCGCCAGCAGCTACGAGAAATTAGGGAAAGATACGCAGTATTTT
TRBJ2-1 TRBD2 TRBV28 few CASSFYGRALNEQFF TGTGCCAGCAGTTTCTACGGGAGGGCCCTTAATGAGCAGTTCTTC
TRBJ1-2 - TRBV30 - CAWSVGRGAYGYTF TGTGCCTGGAGTGTTGGGAGGGGGGCCTATGGCTACACCTTC
TRBJ1-1 - TRBV2 - CASSERGARTEAFF TGTGCCAGCAGTGAACGGGGGGCGCGTACTGAAGCTTTCTTT
TRBJ1-4 - TRBV28 few CASSSPGDTGIRGEKLFF TGTGCCAGCAGTTCCCCTGGGGATACAGGGATCCGCGGTGAAAAACTGTTTTTT
TRBJ2-7 TRBD1 TRBV29-1 many CSVGQGWYEQYF TGCAGCGTTGGACAGGGTTGGTACGAGCAGTACTTC
TRBJ2-1 - TRBV20-1 - CSASTTRLGGQFF TGCAGTGCTAGTACGACTAGATTGGGTGGGCAGTTCTTC
TRBJ1-2 - TRBV5-1 - CASSLDPGTNYGYTF TGCGCCAGCAGCTTGGATCCGGGGACTAACTATGGCTACACCTTC
TRBJ1-5 - TRBV24-1 few CATVRWQPQHF TGTGCCACCGTAAGGTGGCAGCCCCAGCATTTT
TRBJ2-1 - TRBV5-6 - CASSLREFF TGTGCCAGCAGCTTGCGAGAGTTCTTC
TRBJ1-4 - TRBV7-9 - CASSLGDPNEKLFF TGTGCCAGCAGCTTGGGAGACCCGAATGAAAAACTGTTTTTT
TRBJ1-1 - TRBV12-3/TRBV12-4 few CASSDSPMNTEAFF TGTGCCAGCAGTGACAGCCCTATGAACACTGAAGCTTTCTTT
TRBJ1-4 - TRBV20-1 - CSASGGEQKLFF TGCAGTGCTAGCGGGGGTGAGCAAAAACTGTTTTTT
TRBJ2-1 TRBD2 TRBV11-2 - CASSVPREVYNEQFF TGTGCCAGCAGCGTCCCGCGGGAGGTATACAATGAGCAGTTCTTC
TRBJ2-1 TRBD1 TRBV18 few CASSTPIIGTGGFF TGTGCCAGCTCAACGCCTATTATAGGGACAGGAGGGTTCTTC
TRBJ1-2 TRBD1 TRBV5-1 few CASSPRRHRGPANYGYTF TGCGCCAGCAGCCCCCGACGACACAGGGGCCCAGCTAACTATGGCTACACCTTC
TRBJ2-5 TRBD1 TRBV25-1 - CASSEYKGRGQETQYF TGTGCCAGCAGTGAATATAAAGGCAGGGGGCAGGAGACCCAGTACTTC
TRBJ2-3 - TRBV10-3 - CAISAMGSSSFADTQYF TGTGCCATCAGTGCGATGGGGAGCTCGTCCTTCGCAGATACGCAGTATTTT
TRBJ2-1 - TRBV7-9 - CASSLVGGRFF TGTGCCAGCAGCTTAGTCGGGGGACGGTTCTTC
TRBJ2-1 TRBD2 TRBV4-2 few CASSQRSVVAGALYNEQFF TGTGCCAGCAGCCAAAGATCGGTAGTAGCGGGGGCGCTCTACAATGAGCAGTTCTTC
TRBJ1-1 - TRBV9 - CASSVNSFNTEAFF TGTGCCAGCAGCGTAAACAGCTTTAACACTGAAGCTTTCTTT
TRBJ1-2 TRBD1 TRBV19 - CASRRQGDGYGYTF TGTGCCAGTAGGAGACAGGGAGACGGATATGGCTACACCTTC
TRBJ2-7 TRBD2 TRBV10-3 few CAISDEREVYEQYF TGTGCCATCAGTGACGAGCGGGAGGTCTACGAGCAGTACTTC
TRBJ1-2 TRBD1 TRBV20-1 few CSARRQGGGYTF TGCAGTGCTAGACGCCAGGGGGGCGGCTACACCTTC
TRBJ2-5 - TRBV12-3/TRBV12-4 few CASLRRSQETQYF TGTGCCAGCTTGAGGCGGTCCCAAGAGACCCAGTACTTC
TRBJ2-7 TRBD1 TRBV12-3/TRBV12-4 few CASSPGTGGLVYEQYF TGTGCCAGCAGTCCCGGGACAGGGGGACTAGTCTACGAGCAGTACTTC
TRBJ2-7 - TRBV20-1 few CSARDEVTEQYF TGCAGTGCTAGAGATGAGGTGACCGAGCAGTACTTC
TRBJ2-3 - TRBV18 - CASSPPKRADTRYF TGTGCCAGCTCACCACCGAAGAGGGCAGATACGCGGTATTTT
TRBJ2-1 - TRBV3-1 - CASSQPGQSSYNEQFF TGTGCCAGCAGCCAACCGGGGCAGAGCTCCTACAATGAGCAGTTCTTC
TRBJ1-2 - TRBV7-2 - CASSRGSRLNYGYTF TGTGCCAGCAGCCGAGGGTCACGTCTTAACTATGGCTACACCTTC
TRBJ2-1 TRBD2 TRBV29-1 - CSVAGLAGGPPYNDQFF TGCAGCGTTGCGGGACTAGCGGGGGGTCCCCCCTACAATGATCAGTTCTTC
TRBJ1-2 TRBD1 TRBV4-2 - CASSHPSDPGTGDGYTF TGTGCCAGCAGCCACCCTTCGGATCCGGGGACAGGGGATGGCTACACCTTC
TRBJ2-1 - TRBV6-5 few CASSYSKGQSGWWYEQFF TGTGCCAGCAGTTACTCAAAGGGCCAAAGCGGGTGGTGGTATGAGCAGTTCTTC
TRBJ1-4 - TRBV20-1 few CSASPGSTNEKLFF TGCAGTGCTAGCCCAGGGTCAACTAATGAAAAACTGTTTTTT